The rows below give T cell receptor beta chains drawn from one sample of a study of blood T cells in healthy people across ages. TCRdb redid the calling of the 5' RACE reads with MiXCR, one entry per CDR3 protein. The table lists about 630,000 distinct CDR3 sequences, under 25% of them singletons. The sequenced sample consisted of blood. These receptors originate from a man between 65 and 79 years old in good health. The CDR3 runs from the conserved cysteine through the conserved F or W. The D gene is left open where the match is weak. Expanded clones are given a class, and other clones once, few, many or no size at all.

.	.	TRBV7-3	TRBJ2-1	TGTGCCAGCAGATCGGGGAGCCTAGACAATGAGCAGTTCTTC	CASRSGSLDNEQFF
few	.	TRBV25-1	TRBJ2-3	TGTGCCAGCGGAGCTCCATCAGCAGATACGCAGTATTTT	CASGAPSADTQYF
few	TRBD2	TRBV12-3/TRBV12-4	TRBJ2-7	TGTGCCAGCAGTTTTGGGACTAGCGGCTACGAGCAGTACTTC	CASSFGTSGYEQYF
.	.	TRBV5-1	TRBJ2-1	TGCGCCAGCAGCTTGGAGTCTATGAGCTCCTACAATGAGCAGTTCTTC	CASSLESMSSYNEQFF
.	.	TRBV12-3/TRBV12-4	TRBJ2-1	TGTGCCAGCAGTTCCCCGGGGAAGGGAAGGAATGAGCAGTTCTTC	CASSSPGKGRNEQFF
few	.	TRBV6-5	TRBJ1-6	TGTGCCAGCAGTTCCGAGAATTCACCCCTCCACTTT	CASSSENSPLHF
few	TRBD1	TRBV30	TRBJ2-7	TGTGCCTGGATAGGAGGGACAGGGTATTCCTACGAGCAGTACTTC	CAWIGGTGYSYEQYF
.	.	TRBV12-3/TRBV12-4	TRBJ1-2	TGTGCCAGCAGTTTAGGTGGGCAGCCCAGCGGAGGCTACACCTTC	CASSLGGQPSGGYTF
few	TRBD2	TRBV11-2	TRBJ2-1	TGTGCCAGCAGCCCAAAACTAGCGGACACCGGTTACAATGAGCAGTTCTTC	CASSPKLADTGYNEQFF
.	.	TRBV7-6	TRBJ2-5	TGTGCCAGCAGCTTATTGGAGGTTAGCGAACAAGAGACCCAGTACTTC	CASSLLEVSEQETQYF
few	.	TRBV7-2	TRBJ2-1	TGTGCCAGCAGCCCCTCTAGCATGGGTGAGCAGTTCTTC	CASSPSSMGEQFF
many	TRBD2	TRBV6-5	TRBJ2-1	TGTGCCAGCAGTTACCAACTAGCGGGTGGTGAGCAGTTCTTC	CASSYQLAGGEQFF
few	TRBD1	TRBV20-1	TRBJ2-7	TGCAGTGCTACCGATACGACAGGGCGCTACGAGCAGTACTTC	CSATDTTGRYEQYF
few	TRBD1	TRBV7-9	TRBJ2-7	TGTGCCAGCAGCTCAATCCGGGACAGGTCCTACGAGCAGTACTTC	CASSSIRDRSYEQYF
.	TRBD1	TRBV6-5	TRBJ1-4	TGTGCCAGCAGTTCCGGGACAGCGCGCGAAAAACTGTTTTTT	CASSSGTAREKLFF
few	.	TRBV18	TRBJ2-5	TGTGCCAGCTCACCACCGCGGGGGACAAACATAGACCAAGAGACCCAGTGCTTC	CASSPPRGTNIDQETQCF
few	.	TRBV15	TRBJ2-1	TGTGCCACCAGCAGAGGTGTCGGATTAAGCTCCTACAATGAGCAGTTCTTC	CATSRGVGLSSYNEQFF
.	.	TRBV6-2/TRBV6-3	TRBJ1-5	TGTGCCAGCATTATCTCAAGCCGTCAGCCCCAGCATTTT	CASIISSRQPQHF
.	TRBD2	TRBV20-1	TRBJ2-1	TGCAGCACCGGGACTAGCGGGACCCATGAGCAGTTCTTC	CSTGTSGTHEQFF
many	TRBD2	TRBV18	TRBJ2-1	TGTGCCAGCTCACTCTTACTAGCGATTGAGCAGTTCTTC	CASSLLLAIEQFF
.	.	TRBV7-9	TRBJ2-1	TGTGCCAGCAGCTTGGGACCGCGCAATGAGCAGTTCTTC	CASSLGPRNEQFF
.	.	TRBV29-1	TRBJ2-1	TGCAGCGTCCCGGGTAGGAACGATGAGCAGTTCTTC	CSVPGRNDEQFF
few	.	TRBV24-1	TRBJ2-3	TGTGCCACCAGTGATGGAGCTCCCACAGATACGCAGTATTTT	CATSDGAPTDTQYF
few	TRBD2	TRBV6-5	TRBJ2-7	TGTGCCAGCAGTTACTCAGCCCGCGGGAGCTCCTACGAGCAGTACTTC	CASSYSARGSSYEQYF
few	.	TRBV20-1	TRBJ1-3	TGCAGTGCTAGAGTGGGCCGTACTAGGGGAAACACCATATATTTT	CSARVGRTRGNTIYF
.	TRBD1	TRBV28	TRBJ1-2	TGTGCCAGCAATTTTAGAGGGGACAGGAGTAACTATGGCTACACCTTC	CASNFRGDRSNYGYTF
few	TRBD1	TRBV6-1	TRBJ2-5	TGTGCCAGCAGTGATTTAGGGGGCTCCCAAGAGACCCAGTACTTC	CASSDLGGSQETQYF
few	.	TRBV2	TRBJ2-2	TGTGCCAGCAAGGGACAAAGGAACACCGGGGAGCTGTTTTTT	CASKGQRNTGELFF
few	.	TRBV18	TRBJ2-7	TGTGCCAGCTCACCGATCCAGGGGTCCGAGCAGTACTTC	CASSPIQGSEQYF
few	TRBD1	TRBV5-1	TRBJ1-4	TGCGCCAGCAGTTCAGAGGGACAGGGGTTTGAAAAACTGTTTTTT	CASSSEGQGFEKLFF
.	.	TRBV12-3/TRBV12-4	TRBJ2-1	TGTGCCAGCAGCTCACTCTCTTACAATGAGCAGTTCTTC	CASSSLSYNEQFF
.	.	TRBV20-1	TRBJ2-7	TGCAGTGCTAGCACAGGGATGTTTGGTCGCGAGCAGTACTTC	CSASTGMFGREQYF
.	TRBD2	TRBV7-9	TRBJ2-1	TGTGCCAGCAGCTTAGCCCTAGCGGAGCTTCACAATGAGCAGTTCTTC	CASSLALAELHNEQFF
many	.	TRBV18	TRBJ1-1	TGTGCCAGCTCAGAGGACAGGAACACTGAAGCTTTCTTT	CASSEDRNTEAFF
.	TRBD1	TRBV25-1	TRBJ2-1	TGTGCCAGCAGGGACAGGTTCTCCTACAATGAGCAGTTCTTC	CASRDRFSYNEQFF
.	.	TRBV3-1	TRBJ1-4	TGTGCCAGCAGCCAAGTCTTTCAGGGCCTAGATGAAAAACTGTTTTTT	CASSQVFQGLDEKLFF
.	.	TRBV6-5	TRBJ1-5	TGTGCCAGCAGTCGACAGGTGGGTCAGCCCCAGCATTTT	CASSRQVGQPQHF
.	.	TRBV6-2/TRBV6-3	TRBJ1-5	TGTGCCAGCAGCCATAACACCGATCAGCCCCAGCATTTT	CASSHNTDQPQHF
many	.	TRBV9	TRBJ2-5	TGTGCCAGCAGCGTATCCGGGGGCCTGCAAGAGACCCAGTACTTC	CASSVSGGLQETQYF
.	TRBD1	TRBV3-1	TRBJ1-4	TGTGCCAGCAGCCCGTCTACGGACAGGGGTGAAAAACTGTTTTTT	CASSPSTDRGEKLFF